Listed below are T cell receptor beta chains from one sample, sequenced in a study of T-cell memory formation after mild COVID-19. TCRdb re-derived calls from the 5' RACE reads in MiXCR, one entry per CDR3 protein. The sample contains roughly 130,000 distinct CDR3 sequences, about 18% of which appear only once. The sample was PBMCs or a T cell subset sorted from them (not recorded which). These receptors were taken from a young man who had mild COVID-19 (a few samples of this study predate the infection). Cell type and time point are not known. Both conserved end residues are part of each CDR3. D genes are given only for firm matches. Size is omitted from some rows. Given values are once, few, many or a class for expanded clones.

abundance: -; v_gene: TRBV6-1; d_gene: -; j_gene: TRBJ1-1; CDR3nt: TGTGCCAGCAGTGATTGGACACGTGAAGCTTTCTTT; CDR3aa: CASSDWTREAFF
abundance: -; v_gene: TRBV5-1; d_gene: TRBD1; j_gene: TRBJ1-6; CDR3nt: TGCGCCAGCAGCTTGGAATCTCCAGGACAGGGGATTCGGGGCCTTTATAATTCACCCCTCCACTTT; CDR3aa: CASSLESPGQGIRGLYNSPLHF
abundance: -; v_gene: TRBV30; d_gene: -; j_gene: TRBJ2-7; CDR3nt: TGTGCCTGGAGTATGGGGACGATCTACGAGCAGTACTTC; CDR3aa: CAWSMGTIYEQYF
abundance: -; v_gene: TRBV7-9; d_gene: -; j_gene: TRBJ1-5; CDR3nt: TGTGCCAGCAGCTTCGCGTCCGGCAATCAGCCCCAGCATTTT; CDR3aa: CASSFASGNQPQHF
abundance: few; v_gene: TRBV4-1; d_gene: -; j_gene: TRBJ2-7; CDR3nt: TGCGCCAGCAGTCGCCCCGCAGGGGGGACCTACGAGCAGTACTTC; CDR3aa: CASSRPAGGTYEQYF
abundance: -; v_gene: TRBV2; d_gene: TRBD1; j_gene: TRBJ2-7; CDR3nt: TGTGCCAGCAGTATGGGACAGTCCTACGAGCAGTACTTC; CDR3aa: CASSMGQSYEQYF
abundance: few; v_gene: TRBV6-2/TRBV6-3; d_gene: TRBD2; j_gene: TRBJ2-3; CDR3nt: TGTGCCAGCAGTTACCCCGCGGGGGGTGACGAAGATACGCAGTATTTT; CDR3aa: CASSYPAGGDEDTQYF
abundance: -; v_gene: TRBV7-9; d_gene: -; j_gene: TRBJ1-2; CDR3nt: TGTGCCAGCAGATTAGAATTGCCAGGGGCGAACTATGGCTACACCTTC; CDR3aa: CASRLELPGANYGYTF
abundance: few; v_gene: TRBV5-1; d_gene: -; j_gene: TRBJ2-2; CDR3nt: TGCGCCAGCAGAGATGGGAAGGTTATTAACACCGGGGAGCTGTTTTTT; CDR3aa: CASRDGKVINTGELFF
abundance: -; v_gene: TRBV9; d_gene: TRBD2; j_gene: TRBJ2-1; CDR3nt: TGTGCCAGCAGCGTACTAGCGGGTGGTGAGCAGTTCTTC; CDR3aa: CASSVLAGGEQFF
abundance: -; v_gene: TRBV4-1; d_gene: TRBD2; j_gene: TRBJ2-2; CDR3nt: TGCGCCAGCAGCCAACGAGCGGGGGGGCCCGGGGAGCTGTTTTTT; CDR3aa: CASSQRAGGPGELFF
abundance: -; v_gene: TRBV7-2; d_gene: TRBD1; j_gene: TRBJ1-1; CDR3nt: TGTGCCAGCAGCTTGAACAGGGGCACTGAAGCTTTCTTT; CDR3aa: CASSLNRGTEAFF
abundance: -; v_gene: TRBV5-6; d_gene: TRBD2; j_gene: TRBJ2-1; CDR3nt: TGTGCCAGCAGCTTGGTGATTAGCGGGGGCAATGAGCAGTTCTTC; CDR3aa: CASSLVISGGNEQFF
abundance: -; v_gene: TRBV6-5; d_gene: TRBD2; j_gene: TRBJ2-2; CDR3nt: TGTGCCAGCAGCGGGGGGGCCTCTACCGGGGAGCTGTTTTTT; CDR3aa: CASSGGASTGELFF
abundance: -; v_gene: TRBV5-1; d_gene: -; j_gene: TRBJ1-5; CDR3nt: TGCGCCAGCAGCTTGGCGTCAGGGGATCAGCCCCAGCATTTT; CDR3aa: CASSLASGDQPQHF
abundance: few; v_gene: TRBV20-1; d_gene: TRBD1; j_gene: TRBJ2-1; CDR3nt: TGCAGTGCTAGCCGGACAGGGGTCGATGAGCAGTTCTTC; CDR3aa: CSASRTGVDEQFF
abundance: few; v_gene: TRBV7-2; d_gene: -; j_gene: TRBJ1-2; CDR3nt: TGTGCCAGCAGCCCAGGCATGTATGCCTATGGCTACACCTTC; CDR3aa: CASSPGMYAYGYTF
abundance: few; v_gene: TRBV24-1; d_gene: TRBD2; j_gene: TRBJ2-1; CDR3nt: TGTGCCACCAGTGATCGGGCTAGCGGGCCCTCCTACAATGAGCAGTTCTTC; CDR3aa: CATSDRASGPSYNEQFF
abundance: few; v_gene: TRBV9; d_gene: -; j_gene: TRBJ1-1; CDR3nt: TGTGCCAGCAGCGTAGGCGAAGGGTACACTGAAGCTTTCTTT; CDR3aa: CASSVGEGYTEAFF
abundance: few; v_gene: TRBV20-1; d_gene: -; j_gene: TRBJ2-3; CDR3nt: TGCAGTGCTAGAGAAACGAGGGGGGCCTGGACAGATACGCAGTATTTT; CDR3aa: CSARETRGAWTDTQYF
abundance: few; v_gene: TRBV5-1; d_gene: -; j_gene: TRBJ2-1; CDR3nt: TGCGCCAGCAGCTCCACAGGGTTTGATGAGCAGTTCTTC; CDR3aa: CASSSTGFDEQFF
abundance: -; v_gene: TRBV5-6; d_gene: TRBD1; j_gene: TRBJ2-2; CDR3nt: TGTGCCAGCAGCCCCTACGACAGGGCGAACACCGGGGAGCTGTTTTTT; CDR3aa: CASSPYDRANTGELFF
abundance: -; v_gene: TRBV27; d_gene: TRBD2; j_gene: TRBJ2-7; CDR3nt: TGTGCCAGCCGACTCACTAGCGGGGGGTACGAGCAGTACTTC; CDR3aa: CASRLTSGGYEQYF
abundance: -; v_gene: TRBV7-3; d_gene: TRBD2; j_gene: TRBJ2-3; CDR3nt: TGTGCCAGCAGCCCCGGGACTAGCGACACAGATACGCAGTATTTT; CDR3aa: CASSPGTSDTDTQYF
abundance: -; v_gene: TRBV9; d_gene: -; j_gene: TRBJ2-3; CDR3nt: TGTGCCAGCAGCACCGGGGCCCAGTCAGATACGCAGTATTTT; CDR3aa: CASSTGAQSDTQYF
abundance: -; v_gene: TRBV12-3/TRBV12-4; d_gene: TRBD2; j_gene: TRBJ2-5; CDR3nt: TGTGCCAGCAGCCACCCTGCGGGGGTTCTCGGAGAGACCCAGTACTTC; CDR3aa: CASSHPAGVLGETQYF
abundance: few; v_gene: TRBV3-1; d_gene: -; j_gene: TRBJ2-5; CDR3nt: TGTGCCAGCAGCCGATGGCGGGGCCAAGAGACCCAGTACTTC; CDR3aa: CASSRWRGQETQYF
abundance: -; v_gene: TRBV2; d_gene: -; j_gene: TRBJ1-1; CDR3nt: TGTGCCAGCGCACAGCAGAACACTGAAGCTTTCTTT; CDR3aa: CASAQQNTEAFF
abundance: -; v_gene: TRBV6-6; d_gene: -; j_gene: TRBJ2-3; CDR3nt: TGTGCCAGCAGTTACTTGGGCACAGATACGCAGTATTTT; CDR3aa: CASSYLGTDTQYF
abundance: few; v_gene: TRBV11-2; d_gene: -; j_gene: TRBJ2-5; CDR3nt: TGTGCCAGCAGCCCTCCAGTAGGGAGTTGGGAGACCCAGTACTTC; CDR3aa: CASSPPVGSWETQYF
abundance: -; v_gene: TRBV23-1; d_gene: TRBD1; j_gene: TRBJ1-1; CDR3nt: TGCGCCAGCAAAATATGGGACAGCCCCCTTGAAGCTTTCTTT; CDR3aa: CASKIWDSPLEAFF
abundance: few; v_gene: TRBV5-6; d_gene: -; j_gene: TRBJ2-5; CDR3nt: TGTGCCAGCAGACTCTCCAGGGAGACCCAGTACTTC; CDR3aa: CASRLSRETQYF
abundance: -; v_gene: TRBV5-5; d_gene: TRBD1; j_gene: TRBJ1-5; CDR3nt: TGTGCCAGCAAAGGGACAGCCGAAAATCAGCCCCAGCATTTT; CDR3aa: CASKGTAENQPQHF
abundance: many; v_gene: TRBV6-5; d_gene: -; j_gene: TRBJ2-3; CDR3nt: TGTGCCAGCAGTTACTCGATGGCAGACCTCACAGATACGCAGTATTTT; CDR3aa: CASSYSMADLTDTQYF
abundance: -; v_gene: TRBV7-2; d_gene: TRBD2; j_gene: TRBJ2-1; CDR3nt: TGTGCCAGCAGCCCCCGCCAAGCGGGGGGGCCAGCTGAGCAGTTCTTC; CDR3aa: CASSPRQAGGPAEQFF